The 5 T cell receptor beta chains below were found in one sample sequenced in a study of shared clonotypes between healthy human individuals. The data were produced by immunoSEQ multiplex PCR, yet TCRdb's version contains in-frame clones alone and is incomplete. The sample lists about 1.5 million clones, approximately 98% occurring once. Sequencing was done on a sample of naive CD4+ T cells sorted from blood. Indicated subset: CD45RA+ positively selected. These receptors were obtained from a man aged 25 to 45 in good health.

This chain uses TRBV27 with TRBJ2-1; 10 bases line up with TRBD2. Germline CDR1 reads MNHEY; CDR2 reads SMNVEV (reference sequence). Trimming at V came to 2 bases and at J to 7 bases, leaving 14 bases not matched to a gene. The CDR3 has 18 residues. The CDR3 here is CASSLRLAGVVGGNEQFF. The CDR3 nucleotides are TGTGCCAGCAGTTTACGCCTAGCGGGAGTGGTTGGTGGAAATGAGCAGTTCTTC.

As concerns this clone: Other nucleotide sequences in the sample specify the same CDR3. This chain joins TRBV18 and TRBJ2-3; TRBD2 matches at 7 bases. In germline, CDR1 is KGHSH, CDR2 LQKENI. CDR3 length equals 15 residues. The trim removed 6 bases at V and 2 bases at J, leaving 8 bases unmatched. Here the CDR3 reads CASSPGLADTDTQYF. In nucleotides, the CDR3 is TGTGCCAGCTCCCCGGGTCTAGCGGACACAGATACGCAGTATTTT.

The chain employs TRBV9 and TRBJ1-5, with 7 bases aligning to TRBD1. The CDR3 consists of 15 residues. Germline V gene lookup returns CDR1 SGDLS and CDR2 YYNGEE. The V and J ends lost 3 bases and 0 bases, in that order; junction bases with no gene match: 3. CDR3 residues: CASSATGFSNQPQHF. Written as DNA, the CDR3 is TGTGCCAGCAGCGCGACAGGGTTTAGCAATCAGCCCCAGCATTTT.

The gene calls are TRBV27 and TRBJ1-1, with no clear D. V was pared by 6 bases and J by 6 bases, with 14 bases between. The CDR3 runs to 13 residues. Germline V gene lookup returns CDR1 MNHEY and CDR2 SMNVEV (reference sequence). This chain's CDR3 is CASSPSRVAEAFF. Here the CDR3 DNA reads TGTGCCAGCAGCCCTTCGCGGGTGGCTGAAGCTTTCTTT.

V gene TRBV5-4 combines with J gene TRBJ1-2; D is ambiguous. The CDR3 sequence is 14 residues long. The germline CDR1 and CDR2 sequences are SGHNT and YYREEE (reference sequence). V gave up 1 base and J gave up 2 bases, with 9 bases separating them. The CDR3 coding sequence is TGTGCCAGCAGCTTGTTGGGCGGAAACTATGGCTACACCTTC. Its protein is CASSLLGGNYGYTF. Full variable domain (rest looked up from reference TRBV5-4 and TRBJ1-2): ETGVTQSPTHLIKTRGQQVTLRCSSQSGHNTVSWYQQALGQGPQFIFQYYREEENGRGNFPPRFSGLQFPNYSSELNVNALELDDSALYLCASSLLGGNYGYTFGSGTRLTVV.